This entry concerns a single T cell receptor (beta chain). Its specificity is not known. The sample belongs to a study of OX40 agonist ivuxolimab in advanced cancers. The study, taken as a whole, reports: The study did not work out the antigen specificity of the expanded peripheral T cells.

Assay: immunoSEQ multiplex PCR; the TCRdb copy retains only in-frame clones and omits some. The sample records about 71,000 clones, roughly 93% being singletons. Germline lookup yields CDR1 MNHNS and CDR2 SASEGT. The CDR3 sequence is 12 residues long. Trimming cost V 8 bases and J 1 base, with 8 bases left between them. This chain joins TRBV6-1 and TRBJ1-1; D is ambiguous. The receptor was isolated from an adult with an advanced solid tumor such as melanoma, head and neck, liver or kidney cancer. The sample was CD4+ or CD8+ T cells sorted from blood, taken in a trial of the OX40 agonist ivuxolimab. CDR3 sequence (DNA): TGTGCCAGCGGTAAACAGAACACTGAAGCTTTCTTT. Protein sequence: CASGKQNTEAFF.